These T cell receptor beta chains were read from a single sample in a study of T cell clonotyping in hematopoietic cell transplantation. Here immunoSEQ multiplex PCR was the method, and the copy in TCRdb shows in-frame clones only, minus some. The profile shows some 8,500 clones, 65% to 85% of them singletons. Sequenced material: peripheral blood mononuclear cells, taken before stem cell transplant. Source of these receptors: a man aged 55 to 70 with acute myeloid leukemia. Some clones in this sample may be carry-over from other donors' samples. Both conserved end residues are part of each CDR3. The order of the fields is V gene, clone size, J gene, D gene, CDR3 DNA, CDR3 protein. D genes are given only for firm matches. Not all rows give a size; the values are once, few, many and, for expanded clones, a class.

v_gene: TRBV28; abundance: -; j_gene: TRBJ1-4; d_gene: -; CDR3nt: TGTGCCAGCAGTTTACCGACGGTAGGCAGGAATGAAAAACTGTTTTTT; CDR3aa: CASSLPTVGRNEKLFF
v_gene: TRBV11-2; abundance: -; j_gene: TRBJ2-5; d_gene: TRBD2; CDR3nt: TGTGCCAGCAGCTTAGCCGTACTAGCGACAGAGACCCAGTACTTC; CDR3aa: CASSLAVLATETQYF
v_gene: TRBV9; abundance: -; j_gene: TRBJ2-2; d_gene: -; CDR3nt: TGTGCCAGCAGCCTATACGTCGGTTTTACCGGGGAGCTGTTTTTT; CDR3aa: CASSLYVGFTGELFF
v_gene: TRBV5-6; abundance: -; j_gene: TRBJ1-2; d_gene: -; CDR3nt: TGTGCCAGCAGCTTGGGTGGGCAGGTATCTACTCGCGGGGGCTACACCTTC; CDR3aa: CASSLGGQVSTRGGYTF
v_gene: TRBV6-1; abundance: -; j_gene: TRBJ2-1; d_gene: -; CDR3nt: TGTGCCAGCAGTACAGGGTCCTCCTACAATGAGCAGTTCTTC; CDR3aa: CASSTGSSYNEQFF
v_gene: TRBV10-2; abundance: -; j_gene: TRBJ2-7; d_gene: -; CDR3nt: TGCGCCAGCAGTAGGGAGAGCTACGAGCAGTACTTC; CDR3aa: CASSRESYEQYF
v_gene: TRBV6-5; abundance: -; j_gene: TRBJ1-2; d_gene: TRBD1; CDR3nt: TGTGCCAGCAGACCAGGACAGGGTACCTATGGCTACACCTTC; CDR3aa: CASRPGQGTYGYTF
v_gene: TRBV30; abundance: -; j_gene: TRBJ2-7; d_gene: TRBD1; CDR3nt: TGTGCCTGGGAACCGGGACAGGGGGACTCGGCACCCCAGTACTTC; CDR3aa: CAWEPGQGDSAPQYF
v_gene: TRBV19; abundance: -; j_gene: TRBJ2-2; d_gene: -; CDR3nt: TGTGCCAGTAGTACTTACCCAGGGGCCGGGGAGCTGTTTTTT; CDR3aa: CASSTYPGAGELFF
v_gene: TRBV30; abundance: -; j_gene: TRBJ1-5; d_gene: TRBD1; CDR3nt: TGTGCCTGGAGTGGACAGGGAGCTTTACATCAGCCCCAGCATTTT; CDR3aa: CAWSGQGALHQPQHF
v_gene: TRBV30; abundance: -; j_gene: TRBJ1-5; d_gene: TRBD1; CDR3nt: TGTGCCTGGAGTCAACAGGGGGATCAGCCCCAGCATTTT; CDR3aa: CAWSQQGDQPQHF
v_gene: TRBV9; abundance: -; j_gene: TRBJ2-5; d_gene: TRBD1; CDR3nt: TGTGCCAGCAGCGCCACTTCCGGGACAGGGGTGGCGGAGACCCAGTACTTC; CDR3aa: CASSATSGTGVAETQYF
v_gene: TRBV28; abundance: -; j_gene: TRBJ2-1; d_gene: TRBD1; CDR3nt: TGTGCCAGCACCGCGGGACAGGGGAGCAATGAGCAGTTCTTC; CDR3aa: CASTAGQGSNEQFF
v_gene: TRBV6-5; abundance: -; j_gene: TRBJ1-5; d_gene: -; CDR3nt: TGTGCCAGCAGAACGGCAGGAGCCAGCAATCAGCCCCAGCATTTT; CDR3aa: CASRTAGASNQPQHF
v_gene: TRBV20-1; abundance: -; j_gene: TRBJ2-7; d_gene: -; CDR3nt: TGCAGTGCCTACCCGGATTACGAGCAGTACTTC; CDR3aa: CSAYPDYEQYF
v_gene: TRBV25-1; abundance: -; j_gene: TRBJ2-5; d_gene: TRBD2; CDR3nt: TGTGCCAGCAGTGAATATAGCGGGGAGGAGACCCAGTACTTC; CDR3aa: CASSEYSGEETQYF
v_gene: TRBV19; abundance: -; j_gene: TRBJ2-3; d_gene: TRBD2; CDR3nt: TGTGCCAGTACGGGGCGGGAGACAGATACGCAGTATTTT; CDR3aa: CASTGRETDTQYF
v_gene: TRBV28; abundance: -; j_gene: TRBJ1-6; d_gene: -; CDR3nt: TGTGCCAGCAGTTTCGGGCGGTTGATTAATTCACCCCTCCACTTT; CDR3aa: CASSFGRLINSPLHF
v_gene: TRBV2; abundance: -; j_gene: TRBJ1-5; d_gene: TRBD1; CDR3nt: TGTGCCAGCAGTGAAGGGGTGACAGGGGGCCGGGAGCCCCAGCATTTT; CDR3aa: CASSEGVTGGREPQHF
v_gene: TRBV9; abundance: -; j_gene: TRBJ2-3; d_gene: -; CDR3nt: TGTGCCAGCAGCGTAACCCGGCTTAGCACAGATACGCAGTATTTT; CDR3aa: CASSVTRLSTDTQYF
v_gene: TRBV19; abundance: -; j_gene: TRBJ1-2; d_gene: -; CDR3nt: TGTGCCAGTACCCAAGCAGGGACGATGGCTGCTGGCTACATCTTC; CDR3aa: CASTQAGTMAAGYIF
v_gene: TRBV5-1; abundance: -; j_gene: TRBJ2-1; d_gene: -; CDR3nt: TGCGCCAGCAGCTTCTCCAATGAGCAGTTCTTC; CDR3aa: CASSFSNEQFF
v_gene: TRBV4-1; abundance: few; j_gene: TRBJ1-2; d_gene: -; CDR3nt: TGCGCCAGCAGCCAAGCAGGGCTCAACTATGGCTACACCTTC; CDR3aa: CASSQAGLNYGYTF
v_gene: TRBV19; abundance: -; j_gene: TRBJ1-2; d_gene: -; CDR3nt: TGTGCCAGTAGTGGCACAACAGGTCCCCGGGGCTACACCTTC; CDR3aa: CASSGTTGPRGYTF